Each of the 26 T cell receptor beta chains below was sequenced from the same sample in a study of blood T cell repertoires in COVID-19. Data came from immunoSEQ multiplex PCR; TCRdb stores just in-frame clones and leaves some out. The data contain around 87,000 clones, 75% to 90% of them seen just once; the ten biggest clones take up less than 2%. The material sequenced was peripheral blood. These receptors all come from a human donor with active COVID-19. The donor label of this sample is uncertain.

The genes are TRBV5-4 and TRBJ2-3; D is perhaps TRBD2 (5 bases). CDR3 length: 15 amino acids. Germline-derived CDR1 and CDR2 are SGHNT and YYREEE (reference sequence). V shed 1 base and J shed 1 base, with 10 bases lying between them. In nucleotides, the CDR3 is TGTGCCAGCAGCTTGCCGGAGGTTGGCACAGATACGCAGTATTTT. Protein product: CASSLPEVGTDTQYF.

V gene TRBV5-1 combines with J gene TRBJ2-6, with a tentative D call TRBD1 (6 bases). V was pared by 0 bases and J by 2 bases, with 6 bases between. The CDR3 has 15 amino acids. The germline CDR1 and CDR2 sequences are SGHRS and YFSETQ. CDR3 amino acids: CASSLAGAGANVLTF. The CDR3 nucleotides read TGCGCCAGCAGCTTGGCAGGGGCTGGGGCCAACGTCCTGACTTTC.

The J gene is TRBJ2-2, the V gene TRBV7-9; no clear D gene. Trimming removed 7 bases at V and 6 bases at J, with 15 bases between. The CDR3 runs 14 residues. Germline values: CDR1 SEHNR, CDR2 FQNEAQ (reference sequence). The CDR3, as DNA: TGTGCCAGCATGACTGGTATTCTCGCCGGGGAGCTGTTTTTT. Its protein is CASMTGILAGELFF.

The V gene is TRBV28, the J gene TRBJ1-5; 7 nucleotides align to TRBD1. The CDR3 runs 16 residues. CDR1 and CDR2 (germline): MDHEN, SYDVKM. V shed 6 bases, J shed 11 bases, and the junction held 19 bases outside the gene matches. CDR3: CASRLTDRASRSAQHF. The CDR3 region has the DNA TGTGCCAGCAGACTCACCGACAGGGCCTCGCGTTCAGCCCAGCATTTT.

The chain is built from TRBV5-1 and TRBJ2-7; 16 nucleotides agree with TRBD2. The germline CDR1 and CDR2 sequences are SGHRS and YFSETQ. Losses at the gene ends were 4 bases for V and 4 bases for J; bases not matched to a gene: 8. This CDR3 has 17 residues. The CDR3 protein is CASSAGLAGGLGYEQYF. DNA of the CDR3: TGCGCCAGCAGCGCGGGACTAGCGGGGGGGCTGGGATACGAGCAGTACTTC.

The CDR3 loop reads CASSPGQVSYGYTF. For the CDR3, the DNA is TGCGCCAGCAGCCCCGGACAGGTCTCCTATGGCTACACCTTC. V gene TRBV5-1 combines with J gene TRBJ1-2; the match to TRBD1 covers 7 bases. The germline V gene encodes CDR1 SGHRS and CDR2 YFSETQ. The trim removed 4 bases at V and 4 bases at J, leaving 7 bases unmatched. There are 14 residues in the CDR3.

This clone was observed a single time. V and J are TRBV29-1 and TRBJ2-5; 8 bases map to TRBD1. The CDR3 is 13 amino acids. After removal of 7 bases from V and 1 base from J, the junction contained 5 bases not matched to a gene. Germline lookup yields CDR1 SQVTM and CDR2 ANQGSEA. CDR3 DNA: TGCAGCGATAGAGGGACAGGCCAAGAGACCCAGTACTTC. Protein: CSDRGTGQETQYF.

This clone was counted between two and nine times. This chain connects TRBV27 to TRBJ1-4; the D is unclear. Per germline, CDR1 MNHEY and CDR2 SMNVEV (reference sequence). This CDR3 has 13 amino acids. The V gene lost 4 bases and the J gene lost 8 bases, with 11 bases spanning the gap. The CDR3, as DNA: TGTGCCAGCAGTTCGACTAACGGAGAAAAACTGTTTTTT. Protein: CASSSTNGEKLFF.

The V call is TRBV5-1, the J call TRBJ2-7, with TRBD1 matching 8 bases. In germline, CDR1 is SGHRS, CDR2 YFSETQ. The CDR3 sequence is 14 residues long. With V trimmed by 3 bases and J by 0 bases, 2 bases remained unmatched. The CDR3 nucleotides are TGCGCCAGCAGCTGGGACAGGCGCTCCTACGAGCAGTACTTC. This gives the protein CASSWDRRSYEQYF.

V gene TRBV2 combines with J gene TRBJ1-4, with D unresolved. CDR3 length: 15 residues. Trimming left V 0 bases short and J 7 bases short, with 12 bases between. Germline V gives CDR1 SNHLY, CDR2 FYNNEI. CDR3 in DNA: TGTGCCAGCAGTGAAGCGGGCACGGGGTCTGAAAAACTGTTTTTT. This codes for CASSEAGTGSEKLFF.

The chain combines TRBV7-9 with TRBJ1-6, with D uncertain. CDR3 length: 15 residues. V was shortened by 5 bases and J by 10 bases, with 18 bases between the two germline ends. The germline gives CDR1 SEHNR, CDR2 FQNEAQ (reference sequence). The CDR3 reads CASSEGVWGGSPLHF. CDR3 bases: TGTGCCAGCAGCGAGGGAGTTTGGGGAGGATCACCCCTCCACTTT. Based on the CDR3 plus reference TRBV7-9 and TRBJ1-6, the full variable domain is DTGVSQNPRHKITKRGQNVTFRCDPISEHNRLYWYRQTLGQGPEFLTYFQNEAQLEKSRLLSDRFSAERPKGSFSTLEIQRTEQGDSAMYLCASSEGVWGGSPLHFGNGTRLTVT.

The CDR3 nucleotides read TGCGCCAGCGGGACAGGAACTATGCTGGGCTACACCTTC. Amino acid sequence: CASGTGTMLGYTF. This sequence joins TRBV10-2 and TRBJ1-2; 8 bases fit TRBD1. The CDR3 spans 13 residues. Trimming removed 8 bases from V and 8 bases from J; junction bases left unmatched: 10. Per the germline V gene, CDR1 is WSHSY and CDR2 is SAAADI.

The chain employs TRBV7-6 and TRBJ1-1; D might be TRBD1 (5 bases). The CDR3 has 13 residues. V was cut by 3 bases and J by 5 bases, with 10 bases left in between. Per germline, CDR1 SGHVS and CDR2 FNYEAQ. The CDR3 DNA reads TGTGCCAGCAGCTTGGGGCCAGCGACTGAAGCTTTCTTT. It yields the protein CASSLGPATEAFF.

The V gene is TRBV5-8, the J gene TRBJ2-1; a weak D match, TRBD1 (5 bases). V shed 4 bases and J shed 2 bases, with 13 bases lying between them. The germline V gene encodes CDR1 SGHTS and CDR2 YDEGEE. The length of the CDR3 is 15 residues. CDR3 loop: CASSAVSGPYNEQFF. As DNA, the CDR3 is TGTGCCAGCAGCGCAGTTTCAGGGCCCTACAATGAGCAGTTCTTC.

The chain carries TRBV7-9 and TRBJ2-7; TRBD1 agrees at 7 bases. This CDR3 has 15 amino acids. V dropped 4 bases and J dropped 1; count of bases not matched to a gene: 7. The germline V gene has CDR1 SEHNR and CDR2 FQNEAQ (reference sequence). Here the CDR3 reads CASSSRTGTSYEQYF. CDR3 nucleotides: TGTGCCAGCAGCTCACGGACAGGTACTTCCTACGAGCAGTACTTC.

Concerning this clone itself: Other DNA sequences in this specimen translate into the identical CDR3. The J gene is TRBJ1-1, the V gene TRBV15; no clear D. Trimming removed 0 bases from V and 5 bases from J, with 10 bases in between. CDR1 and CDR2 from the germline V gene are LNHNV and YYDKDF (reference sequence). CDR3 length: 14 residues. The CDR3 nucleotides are TGTGCCACCAGCAGAGATCTACGGGTTACTGAAGCTTTCTTT. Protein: CATSRDLRVTEAFF.

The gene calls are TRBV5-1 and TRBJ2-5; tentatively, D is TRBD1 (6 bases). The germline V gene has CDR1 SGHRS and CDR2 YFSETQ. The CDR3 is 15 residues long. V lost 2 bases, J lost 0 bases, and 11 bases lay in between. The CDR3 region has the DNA TGCGCCAGCAGCTTACAGGGCATTGACCAAGAGACCCAGTACTTC. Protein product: CASSLQGIDQETQYF.

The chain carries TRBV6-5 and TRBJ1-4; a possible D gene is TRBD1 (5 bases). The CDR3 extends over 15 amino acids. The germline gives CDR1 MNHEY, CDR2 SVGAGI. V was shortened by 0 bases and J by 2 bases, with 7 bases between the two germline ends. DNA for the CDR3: TGTGCCAGCAGTTACTCTGGGGGGACTAATGAAAAACTGTTTTTT. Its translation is CASSYSGGTNEKLFF.

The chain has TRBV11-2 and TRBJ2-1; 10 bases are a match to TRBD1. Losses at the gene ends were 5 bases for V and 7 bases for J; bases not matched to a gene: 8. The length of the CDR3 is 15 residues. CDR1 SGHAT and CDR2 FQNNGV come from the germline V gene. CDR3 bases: TGTGCCAGCAGCCCGGCGGGACAGGGGTCGAATGAGCAGTTCTTC. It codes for CASSPAGQGSNEQFF.

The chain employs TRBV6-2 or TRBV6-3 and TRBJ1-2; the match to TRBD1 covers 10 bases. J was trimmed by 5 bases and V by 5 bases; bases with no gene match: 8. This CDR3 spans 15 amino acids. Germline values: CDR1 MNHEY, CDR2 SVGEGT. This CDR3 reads CASSDYGTGDYGYTF. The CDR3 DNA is TGTGCCAGCAGTGACTACGGGACAGGGGATTATGGCTACACCTTC.

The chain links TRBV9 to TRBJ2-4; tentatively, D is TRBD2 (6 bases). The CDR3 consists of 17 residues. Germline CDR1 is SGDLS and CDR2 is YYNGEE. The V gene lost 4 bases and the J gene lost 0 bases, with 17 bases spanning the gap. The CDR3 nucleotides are TGTGCCAGCAGCTCGGGACCCCTGGGGGGAGCCAAAAACATTCAGTACTTC. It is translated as CASSSGPLGGAKNIQYF.

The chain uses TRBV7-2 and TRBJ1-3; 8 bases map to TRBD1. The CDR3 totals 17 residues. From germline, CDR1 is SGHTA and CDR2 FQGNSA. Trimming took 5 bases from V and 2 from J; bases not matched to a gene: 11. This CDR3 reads CASSPGVQQGAGNTIYF. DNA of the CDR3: TGTGCCAGCAGCCCGGGTGTTCAACAGGGGGCTGGAAACACCATATATTTT.

The DNA of the CDR3 is TGTGCCAGCAGCTCCGAGGGGACTAGGTTCAATGAGCAGTTCTTC. Protein sequence: CASSSEGTRFNEQFF. The genes are TRBV5-4 and TRBJ2-1, with TRBD2 matching 8 bases. CDR3 length: 15 amino acids. Germline CDR1 and CDR2: SGHNT and YYREEE (reference sequence). V lost 3 bases and J lost 6; bases outside the gene matches: 8.

The CDR3 nucleotides are TGTGCCAGCAGCTTAGTAGCGGGGGGGTCTGGGGCCAACGTCCTGACTTTC. Its protein is CASSLVAGGSGANVLTF. The chain has TRBV7-2 and TRBJ2-6; 11 nucleotides match TRBD2. CDR3 size: 17 residues. J was trimmed by 1 base and V by 1 base; bases with no gene match: 0. Germline V gene sequence: CDR1 SGHTA, CDR2 FQGNSA.

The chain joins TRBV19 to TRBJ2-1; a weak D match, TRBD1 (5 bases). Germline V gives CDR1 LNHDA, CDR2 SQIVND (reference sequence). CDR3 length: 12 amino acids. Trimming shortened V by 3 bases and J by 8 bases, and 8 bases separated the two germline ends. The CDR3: CASSIGRDEQFF. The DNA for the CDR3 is TGTGCCAGTAGTATTGGCAGGGATGAGCAGTTCTTC.

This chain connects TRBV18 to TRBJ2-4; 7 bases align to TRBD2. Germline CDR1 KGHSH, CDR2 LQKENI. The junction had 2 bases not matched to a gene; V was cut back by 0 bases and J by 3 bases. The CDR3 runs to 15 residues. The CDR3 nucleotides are TGTGCCAGCTCACCACCTCGGGGGGACAAAAACATTCAGTACTTC. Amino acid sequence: CASSPPRGDKNIQYF.